This entry is about one T cell receptor beta chain. The antigen remains unidentified. This entry comes from a study of T cell responses to AZD1222 COVID-19 vaccine. Per the germline V gene, CDR1 is SGHRS and CDR2 is YFSETQ. The CDR3 is made up of 15 amino acids. The V end lost 0 bases, the J end lost 5 bases, and 15 bases lay between the germline ends. Study outcomes and limitations: Baseline antibody screening turned up just six seropositive AZD1222 recipients. Increases in Spike-specific TCR breadth and depth were seen after two AZD1222 doses. The peak T cell response came first, and repertoires were sampled only after it. Among the donors, most were white British and more were female, and clonal diversity was possibly underestimated.

Clones were read by immunoSEQ multiplex PCR, and TCRdb kept only the in-frame ones, dropping some. The sample records about 150,000 clones, about nine tenths being singletons. This sequence joins TRBV5-1 and TRBJ2-7; possibly TRBD1 or TRBD2 for D (6 bases each). The starting material was peripheral blood, obtained after recovery from COVID-19. The sequence came from an adult who had recovered from COVID-19. The CDR3 reads CASSLGGLNRDEQYF. The CDR3 DNA reads as TGCGCCAGCAGCTTGGGGGGACTTAACAGGGACGAGCAGTACTTC.